A selection of T cell receptor beta chains follows, all from one sample in a study of blood T cell repertoires in COVID-19. Assay used: immunoSEQ multiplex PCR; TCRdb lists only in-frame clones, some missing. Here the sample spans about 91,000 clones, around 75% being singletons. What was sequenced was peripheral blood. Receptors were obtained from a man between 65 and 85 years old with acute or convalescent COVID-19. Each CDR3 is given with its conserved first and last residue. A D gene is named only where the DNA matches it firmly. Not every row has a clone size; where given, it reads once, few, many or a size class.

v_gene: TRBV27
j_gene: TRBJ2-7
abundance: few
d_gene: .
CDR3aa: CASSSTAAEPYEQYF
CDR3nt: TGTGCCAGCAGTTCTACGGCAGCGGAGCCTTACGAGCAGTACTTC

v_gene: TRBV7-8
j_gene: TRBJ1-1
abundance: .
d_gene: .
CDR3aa: CASSLVRGEAAFF
CDR3nt: TGTGCCAGCAGCTTAGTCCGCGGGGAGGCAGCTTTCTTT

v_gene: TRBV28
j_gene: TRBJ1-2
abundance: .
d_gene: .
CDR3aa: CASSIHSGVGYTF
CDR3nt: TGTGCCAGCAGTATCCATTCAGGGGTCGGCTACACCTTC

v_gene: TRBV18
j_gene: TRBJ2-3
abundance: few
d_gene: TRBD2
CDR3aa: CASSPGLAGADTQYF
CDR3nt: TGTGCCAGCTCACCAGGACTAGCGGGAGCAGATACGCAGTATTTT

v_gene: TRBV15
j_gene: TRBJ1-2
abundance: .
d_gene: TRBD1
CDR3aa: CATSRGGQGAYYGYTF
CDR3nt: TGTGCCACCAGCAGAGGGGGACAGGGGGCGTACTATGGCTACACCTTC

v_gene: TRBV3-1/TRBV3-2
j_gene: TRBJ2-7
abundance: .
d_gene: .
CDR3aa: CASKSSEISYEQYF
CDR3nt: TGTGCCAGCAAATCTAGCGAGATCTCCTACGAGCAGTACTTC

v_gene: TRBV4-2
j_gene: TRBJ2-3
abundance: .
d_gene: .
CDR3aa: CASSQAGVGPDTQYF
CDR3nt: TGTGCCAGCAGCCAAGCGGGGGTCGGCCCAGATACGCAGTATTTT

v_gene: TRBV28
j_gene: TRBJ1-5
abundance: .
d_gene: TRBD1
CDR3aa: CASSDQGAGNQPQHF
CDR3nt: TGTGCCAGCAGTGACCAGGGGGCTGGAAATCAGCCCCAGCATTTT

v_gene: TRBV25-1
j_gene: TRBJ1-4
abundance: .
d_gene: .
CDR3aa: CASTHEEINEKLFF
CDR3nt: TGTGCCAGCACTCACGAGGAGATTAATGAAAAACTGTTTTTT

v_gene: TRBV6-5
j_gene: TRBJ2-4
abundance: .
d_gene: TRBD2
CDR3aa: CASKVAGVTNIQYF
CDR3nt: TGTGCCAGCAAGGTAGCGGGAGTTACGAACATTCAGTACTTC

v_gene: TRBV30
j_gene: TRBJ1-1
abundance: .
d_gene: .
CDR3aa: CAWSVQAATEAFF
CDR3nt: TGTGCCTGGAGTGTACAGGCGGCCACTGAAGCTTTCTTT

v_gene: TRBV19
j_gene: TRBJ2-3
abundance: .
d_gene: .
CDR3aa: CASSSNTDTQYF
CDR3nt: TGTGCCAGTTCGAGTAACACAGATACGCAGTATTTT

v_gene: TRBV11-3
j_gene: TRBJ2-5
abundance: .
d_gene: .
CDR3aa: CASSPGGKETQYF
CDR3nt: TGTGCCAGCAGCCCAGGAGGCAAAGAGACCCAGTACTTC

v_gene: TRBV14
j_gene: TRBJ1-4
abundance: .
d_gene: TRBD1
CDR3aa: CASSRGQGSGEKLFF
CDR3nt: TGTGCCAGCAGCCGAGGACAGGGATCGGGCGAAAAACTGTTTTTT

v_gene: TRBV3-1/TRBV3-2
j_gene: TRBJ2-7
abundance: few
d_gene: .
CDR3aa: CASSLGHYEQYF
CDR3nt: TGTGCCAGCAGCCTGGGACACTACGAGCAGTACTTC

v_gene: TRBV10-3
j_gene: TRBJ2-7
abundance: .
d_gene: TRBD2
CDR3aa: CAISERGNRTSGSYEQYF
CDR3nt: TGTGCCATCAGTGAGCGGGGAAATCGGACTAGCGGGAGTTACGAGCAGTACTTC

v_gene: TRBV5-1
j_gene: TRBJ1-2
abundance: .
d_gene: .
CDR3aa: CASSLADQTYGYTF
CDR3nt: TGCGCCAGCAGCTTGGCAGACCAGACTTATGGCTACACCTTC

v_gene: TRBV9
j_gene: TRBJ2-1
abundance: once
d_gene: TRBD2
CDR3aa: CASSVEGPASGYNEQFF
CDR3nt: TGTGCCAGCAGCGTAGAGGGGCCGGCTAGCGGCTACAATGAGCAGTTCTTC

v_gene: TRBV6-5
j_gene: TRBJ1-5
abundance: .
d_gene: .
CDR3aa: CASSAGGERPQHF
CDR3nt: TGTGCCAGCAGCGCGGGAGGGGAAAGGCCCCAGCATTTT

v_gene: TRBV15
j_gene: TRBJ2-5
abundance: few
d_gene: .
CDR3aa: CATSPNGAGRGETQYF
CDR3nt: TGTGCCACCAGCCCGAATGGGGCAGGGCGTGGGGAGACCCAGTACTTC

v_gene: TRBV9
j_gene: TRBJ2-7
abundance: .
d_gene: .
CDR3aa: CASSVGGIHHEQYF
CDR3nt: TGTGCCAGCAGCGTAGGCGGGATCCACCACGAGCAGTACTTC

v_gene: TRBV7-9
j_gene: TRBJ2-7
abundance: .
d_gene: TRBD2
CDR3aa: CASSSGLGSYEQYF
CDR3nt: TGTGCCAGCAGCTCCGGACTAGGCTCCTACGAGCAGTACTTC

v_gene: TRBV9
j_gene: TRBJ2-3
abundance: medium-sized
d_gene: TRBD1
CDR3aa: CASKGTGSTDTQYF
CDR3nt: TGTGCCAGCAAAGGGACAGGAAGCACAGATACGCAGTATTTT

v_gene: TRBV7-2
j_gene: TRBJ2-1
abundance: .
d_gene: TRBD2
CDR3aa: CASTLGLAGDYEQFF
CDR3nt: TGTGCCAGCACCCTGGGACTAGCGGGAGATTATGAGCAGTTCTTC

v_gene: TRBV28
j_gene: TRBJ2-1
abundance: .
d_gene: TRBD2
CDR3aa: CASSVLAGYNEQFF
CDR3nt: TGTGCCAGCAGTGTCCTAGCGGGGTACAATGAGCAGTTCTTC

v_gene: TRBV7-3
j_gene: TRBJ2-2
abundance: .
d_gene: .
CDR3aa: CASSPAGGPGELFF
CDR3nt: TGTGCCAGCAGCCCGGCCGGCGGGCCCGGGGAGCTGTTTTTT

v_gene: TRBV14
j_gene: TRBJ2-3
abundance: .
d_gene: TRBD2
CDR3aa: CASSQEASGRSFTDTQYF
CDR3nt: TGTGCCAGCAGCCAAGAAGCGAGCGGGAGAAGTTTCACAGATACGCAGTATTTT

v_gene: TRBV5-1
j_gene: TRBJ1-1
abundance: once
d_gene: .
CDR3aa: CASTAWLISGRTEAFF
CDR3nt: TGCGCCAGCACAGCTTGGCTTATTTCAGGGAGGACTGAAGCTTTCTTT

v_gene: TRBV5-4
j_gene: TRBJ1-4
abundance: once
d_gene: .
CDR3aa: CASSLRDKDEKLFF
CDR3nt: TGTGCCAGCAGCTTGCGGGACAAAGATGAAAAACTGTTTTTT

v_gene: TRBV18
j_gene: TRBJ1-1
abundance: .
d_gene: .
CDR3aa: CASSREGTEAFF
CDR3nt: TGTGCCAGCTCACGGGAGGGAACTGAAGCTTTCTTT

v_gene: TRBV7-2
j_gene: TRBJ2-1
abundance: .
d_gene: .
CDR3aa: CASSLVGDSYNEQFF
CDR3nt: TGTGCCAGCAGCTTAGTAGGGGATTCCTACAATGAGCAGTTCTTC